What follows are 6 T cell receptor beta chains derived from one specimen sequenced in a study of control samples from healthy donors and cancer patients (TCRdb year 2020). The library was produced with the immunoSEQ multiplex PCR assay. In its TCRdb copy, this immuneACCESS table keeps in-frame sequences only and misses some clones. Where compared with another copy, unresolved V genes explain less than half of these, and the others have no known cause. This sample has fewer than 85,000 clones in its table, and roughly 93% of those were observed once. The ten largest account for 2.8% of the sample. The sample consisted of blood. The origin of the receptors is a woman aged 30 to 39 in good health.

V is TRBV2 and J is TRBJ1-2; 10 bases line up with TRBD1. Germline trimming cut 5 bases from V and 6 bases from J; bases unmatched to any gene: 6. The V gene's germline CDR1 is SNHLY and CDR2 FYNNEI. CDR3 length: 14 residues. This CDR3 is CASSIRDRGNGYTF. The CDR3 DNA follows: TGTGCCAGCAGTATCCGGGACAGGGGAAATGGCTACACCTTC.

This clone appeared a single time. The V call is TRBV4-1, the J call TRBJ1-3; tentative D call: TRBD1 (5 bases). Germline-derived CDR1 and CDR2 are MGHRA and YSYEKL. This CDR3 is 16 amino acids long. Trimming took 2 bases from V and 3 from J, leaving 14 bases between them. The CDR3 region has the DNA TGCGCCAGCAGCCAAATAAACTCAGGGAGTGGAAACACCATATATTTT. This translates into CASSQINSGSGNTIYF.

The chain carries TRBV27 and TRBJ1-4, with a possible D match to TRBD1 (5 bases). The ends were cut back, 1 base at V and 5 bases at J, with 5 bases in the middle. CDR1 MNHEY and CDR2 SMNVEV come from the germline V gene (reference sequence). The CDR3 length is 13 residues. CDR3 residues: CASSLYRNEKLFF. The CDR3 coding sequence is TGTGCCAGCAGTTTATACAGGAATGAAAAACTGTTTTTT. Full variable domain (rest looked up from reference TRBV27 and TRBJ1-4): EAQVTQNPRYLITVTGKKLTVTCSQNMNHEYMSWYRQDPGLGLRQIYYSMNVEVTDKGDVPEGYKVSRKEKRNFPLILESPSPNQTSLYFCASSLYRNEKLFFGSGTQLSVL.

The rearrangement uses TRBV2 and TRBJ1-5, with TRBD1 matching 7 bases. This CDR3 has 14 amino acids. V was clipped by 5 bases and J by 0 bases; unmatched bases: 1. CDR1 and CDR2 (germline): SNHLY, FYNNEI. Written as DNA, the CDR3 is TGTGCCAGCAGTAGACAGGGTAGCAATCAGCCCCAGCATTTT. This gives the protein CASSRQGSNQPQHF. The full variable domain, rest sourced from reference TRBV2 and TRBJ1-5, is EPEVTQTPSHQVTQMGQEVILRCVPISNHLYFYWYRQILGQKVEFLVSFYNNEISEKSEIFDDQFSVERPDGSNFTLKIRSTKLEDSAMYFCASSRQGSNQPQHFGDGTRLSIL.

This rearrangement joins TRBV30 to TRBJ1-1; no clear D. V lost 0 bases, J lost 6 bases, and 17 bases lay in between. This CDR3 has 15 amino acids. Germline CDR1 reads GTSNPN; CDR2 reads SVGIG (reference sequence). The CDR3 loop reads CAWSVLPTYGSEAFF. The DNA of the CDR3 is TGTGCCTGGAGTGTACTCCCCACCTACGGGTCTGAAGCTTTCTTT.

A word on this clone: The sample holds other DNA sequences that translate to the same CDR3. This chain connects TRBV18 to TRBJ2-5; D tentatively reads TRBD1 or TRBD2 (5 bases each). Germline CDR1 KGHSH, CDR2 LQKENI. The CDR3 loop spans 13 amino acids. Trimming left V 3 bases short and J 2 bases short, with 7 bases between. CDR3 sequence: CASSPGVQETQYF. CDR3 nucleotides: TGTGCCAGCTCACCGGGGGTGCAAGAGACCCAGTACTTC.